These 32 T cell receptor beta chains share one sample of origin, sequenced in a study of T cell responses to AZD1222 COVID-19 vaccine. Repertoires were generated with immunoSEQ multiplex PCR, while TCRdb's copy carries only in-frame clones and drops some. Seen here are hundreds of thousands of clones, 90% to 95% observed once, and the top ten hold about 1%. Sequenced here: peripheral blood, sampled on day 0 of MenACWY control vaccination. These TCRs come from an adult in good health.

The chain carries TRBV5-5 and TRBJ1-2, with D possibly matching TRBD1 (5 bases). Trimming took 3 bases from V and 10 from J, leaving 25 bases between them. The CDR3 contains 16 residues. Germline loops: CDR1 SGHKS, CDR2 YYEKEE (reference sequence). DNA for the CDR3: TGTGCCAGCAGCTCGTATGGGGGGAGAAAGGTTTTCGACTACACCTTC. Amino acids: CASSSYGGRKVFDYTF.

The chain links TRBV6-5 to TRBJ1-6; D is unresolved. V lost 6 bases, J lost 7 bases, and 10 bases lay in between. Germline V gives CDR1 MNHEY, CDR2 SVGAGI. The CDR3 spans 13 residues. CDR3 DNA: TGTGCCAGCAGGGGCGGCCGGAATTCACCCCTCCACTTT. Amino acids: CASRGGRNSPLHF.

The chain is built from TRBV4-1 and TRBJ1-2; perhaps TRBD1 as D (5 bases). The CDR3 is 17 residues long. The germline V gene encodes CDR1 MGHRA and CDR2 YSYEKL. The germline V and J ends were trimmed by 0 bases and 2 bases, with 16 bases remaining between them. In DNA, the CDR3 is TGCGCCAGCAGCCAAGAAGGACCGGGACGGCGAAACTATGGCTACACCTTC. Protein product: CASSQEGPGRRNYGYTF.

CDR3 DNA: TGCGCCAGCAGCCCTGACAGGACCACTGAAGCTTTCTTT. Its translation is CASSPDRTTEAFF. The chain recombines TRBV10-1 with TRBJ1-1; maybe TRBD1 (6 bases). Germline CDR1 WNHNN, CDR2 SYGVQD (reference sequence). CDR3 size: 13 residues. V lost 6 bases and J 4 bases, leaving 12 bases between the germline ends.

This clone was seen only once. The chain recombines TRBV10-2 with TRBJ1-2, with a possible D match to TRBD1 (6 bases). Germline V gene lookup returns CDR1 WSHSY and CDR2 SAAADI. Trimming removed 10 bases from V and 8 bases from J, with 14 bases in between. CDR3 length: 11 residues. For the CDR3, the DNA is TGCGCCATCCTGGGAGGGGGAGGCTACACCTTC. It encodes CAILGGGGYTF.

This chain uses TRBV11-2 with TRBJ1-1; D possibly corresponds to TRBD1 (6 bases). This CDR3 contains 13 residues. V was pared by 6 bases and J by 3 bases, with 11 bases between. Germline values: CDR1 SGHAT, CDR2 FQNNGV. This CDR3 is CASRYRQDTEAFF. CDR3 DNA: TGTGCCAGCAGATACCGACAGGACACTGAAGCTTTCTTT.

The chain joins TRBV7-9 to TRBJ1-2; TRBD1 matches 10 bases. The length of the CDR3 is 15 residues. The germline V gene has CDR1 SEHNR and CDR2 FQNEAQ (reference sequence). Trimming cost V 5 bases and J 5 bases; bases outside gene matches: 8. The CDR3 region is CASSPPGQGRYGYTF. DNA for the CDR3: TGTGCCAGCAGCCCGCCGGGACAGGGGCGATATGGCTACACCTTC.

This chain connects TRBV12-3 or TRBV12-4 to TRBJ2-7, with D possibly called TRBD1 or TRBD2 (5 bases each). The CDR3 totals 13 residues. Trimming stripped 6 bases from V and 3 bases from J, with 12 bases between. The DNA for the CDR3 is TGTGCCAGCAGCATAGGGACCGTCTACGAGCAGTACTTC. Its translation: CASSIGTVYEQYF.

This chain uses TRBV6-5 with TRBJ1-2; TRBD1 is a possible D gene (6 bases). Per the germline V gene, CDR1 is MNHEY and CDR2 is SVGAGI. Trimming took 5 bases from V and 2 from J, leaving 15 bases between them. This CDR3 is 15 amino acids long. CDR3 sequence reads: CASSTPRGANYGYTF. The CDR3 DNA reads TGTGCCAGCAGTACCCCGCGGGGGGCAAACTATGGCTACACCTTC.

This rearrangement joins TRBV18 to TRBJ2-7; 11 bases match TRBD1. Germline V lookup: CDR1 KGHSH, CDR2 LQKENI. V shed 3 bases and J 2 bases; nucleotides not matched to a gene: 0. The CDR3 totals 14 residues. This chain's CDR3 is CASSPGQGAYEQYF. The CDR3, as DNA: TGTGCCAGCTCACCGGGACAGGGGGCCTACGAGCAGTACTTC.

The chain links TRBV10-3 to TRBJ2-3; D not resolved. Germline V gene lookup returns CDR1 ENHRY and CDR2 SYGVKD. The CDR3 totals 16 residues. With 3 bases removed from V and 0 bases from J, the gap between germline ends came to 13 bases. In nucleotides, the CDR3 is TGTGCCATCAGTGACCCCTCATCATTCAGCACAGATACGCAGTATTTT. Translating it yields CAISDPSSFSTDTQYF.

The chain employs TRBV12-5 and TRBJ1-5, with D perhaps matching TRBD1 (5 bases). The CDR3 runs to 13 residues. The germline V gene encodes CDR1 LGHNT and CDR2 FRNRAP. Trimming pared 5 bases from V and 2 bases from J, leaving 7 bases between. CDR3 residues: CASGTGGNQPQHF. The CDR3 nucleotides read TGTGCTAGTGGTACAGGAGGCAATCAGCCCCAGCATTTT. The complete variable domain, with remaining parts taken from reference TRBV12-5 and TRBJ1-5, reads DARVTQTPRHKVTEMGQEVTMRCQPILGHNTVFWYRQTMMQGLELLAYFRNRAPLDDSGMPKDRFSAEMPDATLATLKIQPSEPRDSAVYFCASGTGGNQPQHFGDGTRLSIL.

This chain uses TRBV30 with TRBJ1-5; D is possibly TRBD1 (6 bases). Germline V lookup: CDR1 GTSNPN, CDR2 SVGIG (reference sequence). The CDR3 has 17 residues. The V end lost 2 bases, the J end lost 3 bases, and 20 bases lay between the germline ends. The CDR3 DNA follows: TGTGCCTGGAGTTTTAGGGCCCGGCGGGGGCCCAATCAGCCCCAGCATTTT. Amino acid sequence: CAWSFRARRGPNQPQHF. The whole variable domain, filled in from reference TRBV30 and TRBJ1-5, reads SQTIHQWPATLVQPVGSPLSLECTVEGTSNPNLYWYRQAAGRGLQLLFYSVGIGQISSEVPQNLSASRPQDRQFILSSKKLLLSDSGFYLCAWSFRARRGPNQPQHFGDGTRLSIL.

The genes are TRBV5-1 and TRBJ2-2; D perhaps matches TRBD1 (5 bases). V lost 4 bases to trimming and J lost 1 base, with 5 bases between them. From germline, CDR1 is SGHRS and CDR2 YFSETQ. CDR3 length equals 13 residues. CDR3 sequence: CASSTGNTGELFF. The CDR3 DNA reads as TGCGCCAGCAGCACAGGGAACACCGGGGAGCTGTTTTTT.

The chain links TRBV3-1 (or the pseudogene TRBV3-2) to TRBJ1-1; D perhaps matches TRBD1 (5 bases). This CDR3 region has 15 residues. The germline V and J ends were trimmed by 4 bases and 1 base, with 13 bases remaining between them. The germline CDR1 and CDR2 sequences are LGHDT and YNNKEL (reference sequence). CDR3 DNA: TGTGCCAGCAGCCCCGATTGGGGGGGGAACACTGAAGCTTTCTTT. Translated: CASSPDWGGNTEAFF.

The chain has TRBV4-1 and TRBJ2-3; perhaps TRBD2 as D (5 bases). V lost 2 bases to trimming and J lost 0 bases, with 12 bases between them. The germline V gene has CDR1 MGHRA and CDR2 YSYEKL. The CDR3 length is 16 residues. The CDR3 loop is CASSQTLASSTDTQYF. The CDR3, as DNA: TGCGCCAGCAGCCAAACTCTAGCTTCTAGCACAGATACGCAGTATTTT.

The chain couples TRBV7-8 to TRBJ2-7; D gene uncertain. This CDR3 comprises 14 residues. Germline V gene data show CDR1 as SGHVS and CDR2 as FQNEAQ. V was pared by 5 bases and J by 6 bases, with 17 bases between. CDR3 sequence: CASSQLYGHREQYF. The CDR3 bases are TGTGCCAGCAGCCAACTTTACGGCCATCGCGAGCAGTACTTC.

This chain connects TRBV14 to TRBJ2-2; D gene uncertain. Germline lookup yields CDR1 SGHDN and CDR2 FVKESK. Trimming cost V 1 base and J 2 bases, with 5 bases left between them. The CDR3 is made up of 14 amino acids. Written as DNA, the CDR3 is TGTGCCAGCAGCCAAGTGATAAACACCGGGGAGCTGTTTTTT. Translating it yields CASSQVINTGELFF.

This clone is a singleton in its sample. This chain joins TRBV2 and TRBJ2-1; D might be TRBD2 (6 bases). V lost 5 bases and J lost 8, with 13 bases in between. Germline lookup yields CDR1 SNHLY and CDR2 FYNNEI. The length of the CDR3 is 13 residues. The CDR3 nucleotides are TGTGCCAGCAGTTACACACCGGGGGATGAGCAGTTCTTC. Amino acids: CASSYTPGDEQFF.

The V and J genes are TRBV6-5 and TRBJ1-1; TRBD1 matches at 7 bases. V lost 2 bases and J lost 0; bases outside the gene matches: 6. This CDR3 has 16 amino acids. Germline CDR1 reads MNHEY; CDR2 reads SVGAGI. CDR3 sequence reads: CASSYTRGQLNTEAFF. CDR3 bases: TGTGCCAGCAGTTACACCCGGGGACAGCTGAACACTGAAGCTTTCTTT.

The J gene is TRBJ2-2, the V gene TRBV5-1; a possible D gene is TRBD1 (5 bases). CDR1 and CDR2 from the germline V gene are SGHRS and YFSETQ. The CDR3 consists of 13 residues. V was trimmed by 3 bases and J by 5 bases, leaving 8 bases between them. In nucleotides, the CDR3 is TGCGCCAGCAGCTCTGACAGTACCGGGGAGCTGTTTTTT. Its translation is CASSSDSTGELFF.

The chain combines TRBV5-5 with TRBJ1-3; D may be TRBD1 (6 bases). Germline assignment: CDR1 SGHKS and CDR2 YYEKEE (reference sequence). The ends were cut back, 5 bases at V and 6 bases at J, with 15 bases in the middle. The CDR3 is made up of 14 amino acids. The CDR3 spells CASSSGGGQNTIYF. CDR3 bases: TGTGCCAGCAGTTCCGGCGGGGGGCAAAACACCATATATTTT. Full variable domain (remainder filled in from reference TRBV5-5 and TRBJ1-3): DAGVTQSPTHLIKTRGQQVTLRCSPISGHKSVSWYQQVLGQGPQFIFQYYEKEERGRGNFPDRFSARQFPNYSSELNVNALLLGDSALYLCASSSGGGQNTIYFGEGSWLTVV.

The V call is TRBV7-9, the J call TRBJ1-1, with D maybe TRBD1 (5 bases). The germline gives CDR1 SEHNR, CDR2 FQNEAQ (reference sequence). This CDR3 has 15 amino acids. V dropped 4 bases and J dropped 1 base, with 13 bases sitting between them. CDR3 nucleotides: TGTGCCAGCAGCTCCACAAATGGGGCGAACACTGAAGCTTTCTTT. This translates into CASSSTNGANTEAFF.

The chain has TRBV4-1 and TRBJ2-6, with D unclear. From germline, CDR1 is MGHRA and CDR2 YSYEKL. V lost 0 bases, J lost 2 bases, and 8 bases lay in between. This CDR3 is 16 amino acids long. CDR3: CASSQDRVAGANVLTF. The CDR3 region has the DNA TGCGCCAGCAGCCAAGATCGTGTAGCTGGGGCCAACGTCCTGACTTTC.

The chain recombines TRBV5-1 with TRBJ1-1; the D gene is possibly TRBD1 (6 bases). The length of the CDR3 is 15 residues. Germline CDR1 SGHRS, CDR2 YFSETQ. V gave up 3 bases and J gave up 0 bases, with 12 bases separating them. The CDR3 bases are TGCGCCAGCAGCTCCGCGGGACATATGAACACTGAAGCTTTCTTT. Its protein product is CASSSAGHMNTEAFF.

This chain joins TRBV7-3 and TRBJ2-1; 10 nucleotides agree with TRBD1. The germline V gene encodes CDR1 SGHTA and CDR2 FQGTGA. J was trimmed by 7 bases and V by 2 bases; bases with no gene match: 5. The CDR3 runs 15 residues. Here the CDR3 DNA reads TGTGCCAGCAGCTTAGAAGGGACAGGGGTTAATGAGCAGTTCTTC. Its protein is CASSLEGTGVNEQFF.

This chain links TRBV6-6 with TRBJ1-5; D is undetermined. The CDR3 totals 13 residues. V lost 8 bases and J 4 bases, leaving 12 bases between the germline ends. Germline V gene data show CDR1 as MNHNY and CDR2 as SVGAGI (reference sequence). CDR3 amino acids: CASVFTVNQPQHF. The CDR3 DNA sequence: TGTGCCAGCGTCTTCACGGTGAATCAGCCCCAGCATTTT.

The rearrangement joins TRBV24-1 to TRBJ2-2; D is unclear. V was shortened by 10 bases and J by 0 bases, with 11 bases between the two germline ends. The CDR3 covers 14 residues. Germline V gives CDR1 KGHDR, CDR2 SFDVKD. The CDR3 coding sequence is TGTGCCACGTCTCCTACAGCGAACACCGGGGAGCTGTTTTTT. Amino acid sequence: CATSPTANTGELFF.

Details on this clone: The junction departs from germline at one end; a sequencing error may be responsible. The chain has TRBV19 and TRBJ1-2; TRBD1 is a possible D gene (5 bases). Germline CDR1 reads LNHDA; CDR2 reads SQIVND (reference sequence). The CDR3 consists of 13 residues. CDR3 nucleotides: TGTGCCAGTAGTACAGGGTCCCCTCGTCCGCTCGGATTC. Its protein product is CASSTGSPRPLGF.

The chain uses TRBV7-2 and TRBJ1-2; 10 bases are shared with TRBD1. Germline CDR1 and CDR2: SGHTA and FQGNSA. There are 16 residues in the CDR3. Trimming at V came to 4 bases and at J to 4 bases, leaving 9 bases not matched to a gene. The CDR3 coding sequence is TGTGCCAGCAGCTCCATCCGGGACAGGGGCGGCTATGGCTACACCTTC. Protein sequence: CASSSIRDRGGYGYTF.

J is TRBJ1-2 and V is TRBV21-1; no DNA check was done on the table's D call, TRBD1. TRBV21-1 is given as a pseudogene. The CDR3 sequence is 15 residues long. The CDR3 loop is CASITPLGPNYGYTF. The DNA for the CDR3 is TGTGCCAGCATCACTCCGCTGGGGCCAAACTATGGCTACACCTTC.

This clone was picked up many times. The chain couples TRBV30 to TRBJ1-6, with no clear D. Trimming pared 1 base from V and 12 bases from J, leaving 10 bases between. The germline CDR1 and CDR2 sequences are GTSNPN and SVGIG (reference sequence). This CDR3 is built from 12 residues. The chain's CDR3 is CAWSDAAGPLHF. CDR3 bases: TGTGCCTGGAGTGACGCGGCTGGACCCCTCCACTTT.